Listed below are T cell receptor beta chains from one sample, sequenced in a study of blood T cell repertoires in COVID-19. The method was immunoSEQ multiplex PCR; TCRdb's version includes in-frame clones alone and lacks a portion of them. The sample lists around 250,000 clones, about 90% occurring once. Sequencing input: PBMCs or T cells enriched from blood (not recorded which). These receptors all come from a middle-aged woman who had been exposed to COVID-19. The CDR3 runs from the conserved cysteine through the conserved F or W. Each record gives: V gene, J gene, clone size, D gene, CDR3 length, CDR3 DNA, CDR3 protein. D genes are given only for firm matches. Not all rows give a size; the values are once, few, many and, for expanded clones, a class.

V gene: TRBV9; J gene: TRBJ2-1; clone size: -; D gene: TRBD2; CDR3 length: 15; CDR3 DNA: TGTGCCAGCAGCCCCGGACTAGCCCCCGCCAATGAGCAGTTCTTC; CDR3 protein: CASSPGLAPANEQFF
V gene: TRBV5-4; J gene: TRBJ1-2; clone size: -; D gene: -; CDR3 length: 13; CDR3 DNA: TGTGCCAGCAGCTTGTTGCTGGGAGATGGCTACACCTTC; CDR3 protein: CASSLLLGDGYTF
V gene: TRBV28; J gene: TRBJ1-3; clone size: -; D gene: TRBD1; CDR3 length: 16; CDR3 DNA: TGTGCCAGCAGCCTTCGGACAGGGGTCTCTGGAAACACCATATATTTT; CDR3 protein: CASSLRTGVSGNTIYF
V gene: TRBV7-2; J gene: TRBJ1-5; clone size: few; D gene: TRBD1; CDR3 length: 16; CDR3 DNA: TGTGCCAGCAGCACTACGACCGGGACAGGGGGTCAGCCCCAGCATTTT; CDR3 protein: CASSTTTGTGGQPQHF
V gene: TRBV30; J gene: TRBJ1-6; clone size: -; D gene: -; CDR3 length: 19; CDR3 DNA: TGTGCCTGGACCAAGAACCTTGGAGGGTATATTTCCTATAATTCACCCCTCCACTTT; CDR3 protein: CAWTKNLGGYISYNSPLHF
V gene: TRBV4-3; J gene: TRBJ2-2; clone size: few; D gene: TRBD1; CDR3 length: 14; CDR3 DNA: TGCGCCAGCAGCCGGGATCAGGGGGCCGGGGAGCTGTTTTTT; CDR3 protein: CASSRDQGAGELFF
V gene: TRBV7-2; J gene: TRBJ2-5; clone size: -; D gene: TRBD1; CDR3 length: 15; CDR3 DNA: TGTGCCAGCAGCCCGGACAGGGAGGCGGTAGAGACCCAGTACTTC; CDR3 protein: CASSPDREAVETQYF
V gene: TRBV6-2/TRBV6-3; J gene: TRBJ2-1; clone size: -; D gene: TRBD2; CDR3 length: 17; CDR3 DNA: TGTGCCAGCAGCTCCCCTGGACTAGCGGGAGGGTTCGGTGAGCAGTTCTTC; CDR3 protein: CASSSPGLAGGFGEQFF
V gene: TRBV19; J gene: TRBJ1-5; clone size: once; D gene: -; CDR3 length: 14; CDR3 DNA: TGTGCCAGTAGTCCTGACACTGGCAATCAGCCCCAGCATTTT; CDR3 protein: CASSPDTGNQPQHF
V gene: TRBV5-6; J gene: TRBJ2-3; clone size: -; D gene: -; CDR3 length: 14; CDR3 DNA: TGTGCCAGCAGCTTTACAGGGCTTGATGATACGCAGTATTTT; CDR3 protein: CASSFTGLDDTQYF
V gene: TRBV28; J gene: TRBJ1-5; clone size: -; D gene: TRBD1; CDR3 length: 16; CDR3 DNA: TGTGCCACCAGGGACAGGGGGTTCTATAGCAATCAGCCCCAGCATTTT; CDR3 protein: CATRDRGFYSNQPQHF
V gene: TRBV28; J gene: TRBJ2-1; clone size: -; D gene: TRBD2; CDR3 length: 18; CDR3 DNA: TGTGCCAGCAGTCCACCTTCGCGACTAGCGGGATTCGCTGGTGAGCAGTTCTTC; CDR3 protein: CASSPPSRLAGFAGEQFF
V gene: TRBV19; J gene: TRBJ1-3; clone size: -; D gene: -; CDR3 length: 12; CDR3 DNA: TGTGCCAGTCGAAGAGCGGGGCACACCATATATTTT; CDR3 protein: CASRRAGHTIYF
V gene: TRBV28; J gene: TRBJ1-1; clone size: -; D gene: -; CDR3 length: 16; CDR3 DNA: TGTGCCAGCAGTTCCCCGGCCTCTAGCCGCTTTTCTGAAGCTTTCTTT; CDR3 protein: CASSSPASSRFSEAFF
V gene: TRBV19; J gene: TRBJ1-4; clone size: -; D gene: -; CDR3 length: 15; CDR3 DNA: TGTGCCAGTAGTATAAGAGAGCCAGGGAATGAAAAACTGTTTTTT; CDR3 protein: CASSIREPGNEKLFF
V gene: TRBV11-3; J gene: TRBJ2-1; clone size: -; D gene: TRBD2; CDR3 length: 16; CDR3 DNA: TGTGCCAGCAGCTTAGCAAGCGGGAGGAAGGGCAATGAGCAGTTCTTC; CDR3 protein: CASSLASGRKGNEQFF
V gene: TRBV6-5; J gene: TRBJ1-6; clone size: -; D gene: TRBD1; CDR3 length: 16; CDR3 DNA: TGTGCCAGCAGTTACTCAGGACAGGGGATCAATTCACCCCTCCACTTT; CDR3 protein: CASSYSGQGINSPLHF
V gene: TRBV9; J gene: TRBJ1-5; clone size: -; D gene: -; CDR3 length: 14; CDR3 DNA: TGTGCCAGCAGCACAAAGGGGAACAATCAGCCCCAGCATTTT; CDR3 protein: CASSTKGNNQPQHF
V gene: TRBV5-1; J gene: TRBJ2-1; clone size: -; D gene: TRBD2; CDR3 length: 16; CDR3 DNA: TGCGCCAGCAGCATACTAGCGGAAAGCTCCTACAATGAGCAGTTCTTC; CDR3 protein: CASSILAESSYNEQFF